The 7 T cell receptor beta chains listed next were all sequenced from one sample in a study of technical replicates of blood from several donors (dated by TCRdb to about 2017). The library was generated by the immunoSEQ multiplex PCR assay. TCRdb limited this immuneACCESS table to in-frame rearrangements with V and J called. A share of clones is missing; checked studies link under half to unresolved V genes, and the rest is unexplained. The sample table lists roughly 70,000 clones, roughly nine tenths of them with a count of one. The top ten clonotypes cover roughly 0.39% of the sample. The sample comprised T cells isolated from PBMCs. The receptor set was obtained from a human donor in good health.

The V gene is TRBV7-2, the J gene TRBJ2-3, with 8 nucleotides matching TRBD1. The germline CDR1 and CDR2 sequences are SGHTA and FQGNSA. The CDR3 is 14 amino acids. V was clipped by 5 bases and J by 3 bases; unmatched bases: 4. The CDR3 nucleotides are TGTGCCAGCAGCGACAGGGGAGTTACAGATACGCAGTATTTT. It yields the protein CASSDRGVTDTQYF.

V is TRBV7-8 and J is TRBJ1-5; D is possibly TRBD1 (6 bases). Trimming removed 3 bases from V and 0 bases from J, with 21 bases in between. This CDR3 contains 19 residues. Germline V gene sequence: CDR1 SGHVS, CDR2 FQNEAQ. The CDR3 nucleotides are TGTGCCAGCAGCTTTAACGCATACAGGGAATTGGATAGCAATCAGCCCCAGCATTTT. Residues: CASSFNAYRELDSNQPQHF.

This clone came up once. The chain is built from TRBV6-1 and TRBJ1-3; a weak D match, TRBD1 (6 bases). The CDR3 loop spans 17 amino acids. The germline V and J ends were trimmed by 0 bases and 4 bases, with 16 bases remaining between them. Germline V CDR1 and CDR2: MNHNS, SASEGT. Here the CDR3 DNA reads TGTGCCAGCAGTGAAGCGCAGTGGACAGCTTACGGAAACACCATATATTTT. It translates to CASSEAQWTAYGNTIYF.

V is TRBV4-3 and J is TRBJ2-1, with D possibly TRBD1 on 6 matching bases. The CDR3 sequence is 15 residues long. Germline V gene sequence: CDR1 LGHNA, CDR2 YSLEER. Trimming cost V 0 bases and J 4 bases, with 10 bases left between them. The CDR3 sequence: CASSQDGGRYNEQFF. The CDR3 region has the DNA TGCGCCAGCAGCCAAGATGGGGGCAGATACAATGAGCAGTTCTTC.

CDR3 sequence reads: CASSVGLAGDEEQFF. CDR3 nucleotides: TGTGCCAGCAGCGTAGGGCTAGCGGGAGACGAAGAGCAGTTCTTC. This sequence joins TRBV9 and TRBJ2-1, with TRBD2 identical over 10 bases. V shed 0 bases and J 10 bases; nucleotides not matched to a gene: 7. Germline V lookup: CDR1 SGDLS, CDR2 YYNGEE. CDR3 length: 15 amino acids.

This chain uses TRBV18 with TRBJ2-7; D possibly corresponds to TRBD1 (6 bases). V was trimmed by 6 bases and J by 2 bases, leaving 17 bases between them. The CDR3 runs to 15 residues. Germline loops: CDR1 KGHSH, CDR2 LQKENI. As DNA, the CDR3 is TGTGCCAGCTCGGAAGGGGGATCGGGCGCCTACGAGCAGTACTTC. Translation: CASSEGGSGAYEQYF.

The chain is built from TRBV5-4 and TRBJ2-3; 7 bases are shared with TRBD2. The CDR3 runs 17 residues. CDR1 is SGHNT and CDR2 is YYREEE in the germline V gene (reference sequence). V shed 4 bases, J shed 3 bases, and the junction held 14 bases outside the gene matches. CDR3 nucleotide sequence: TGTGCCAGCAGCCATGCCAGGAGCGGGGAAAGAACAGATACGCAGTATTTT. Its protein product is CASSHARSGERTDTQYF.